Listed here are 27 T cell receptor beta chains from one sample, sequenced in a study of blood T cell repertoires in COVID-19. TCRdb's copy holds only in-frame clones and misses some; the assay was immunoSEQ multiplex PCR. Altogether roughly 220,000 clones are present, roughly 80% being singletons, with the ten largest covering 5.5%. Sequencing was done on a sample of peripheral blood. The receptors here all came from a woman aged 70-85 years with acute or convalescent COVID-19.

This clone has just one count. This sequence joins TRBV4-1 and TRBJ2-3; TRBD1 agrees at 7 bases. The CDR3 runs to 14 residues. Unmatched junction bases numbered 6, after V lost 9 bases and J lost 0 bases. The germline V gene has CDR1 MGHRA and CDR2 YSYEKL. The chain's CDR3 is CASRDSWSTDTQYF. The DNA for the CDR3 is TGCGCCAGTCGGGACAGTTGGAGCACAGATACGCAGTATTTT.

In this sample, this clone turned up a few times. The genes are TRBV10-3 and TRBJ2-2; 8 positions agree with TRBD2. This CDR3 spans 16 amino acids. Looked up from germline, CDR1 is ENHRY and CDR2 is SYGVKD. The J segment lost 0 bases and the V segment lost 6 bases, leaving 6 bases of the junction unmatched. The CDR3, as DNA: TGTGCCATCAGGACCGGCGGGAGGACGAACACCGGGGAGCTGTTTTTT. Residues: CAIRTGGRTNTGELFF.

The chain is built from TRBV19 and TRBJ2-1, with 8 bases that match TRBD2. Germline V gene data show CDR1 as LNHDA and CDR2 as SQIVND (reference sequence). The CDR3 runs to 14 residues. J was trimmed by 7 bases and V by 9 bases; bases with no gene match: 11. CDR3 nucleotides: TGTGCCAGCCAACCCACTAGCGGTCTGAATGAGCAGTTCTTC. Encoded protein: CASQPTSGLNEQFF.

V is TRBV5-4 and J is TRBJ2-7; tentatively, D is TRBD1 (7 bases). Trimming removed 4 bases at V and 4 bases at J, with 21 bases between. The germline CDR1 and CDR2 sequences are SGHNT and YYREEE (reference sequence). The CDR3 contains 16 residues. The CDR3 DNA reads TGTGCCAGCAGCCCTGGAGGATGGCAGGGGGGTTACGAGCAGTACTTC. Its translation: CASSPGGWQGGYEQYF. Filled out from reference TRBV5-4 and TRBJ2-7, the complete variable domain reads ETGVTQSPTHLIKTRGQQVTLRCSSQSGHNTVSWYQQALGQGPQFIFQYYREEENGRGNFPPRFSGLQFPNYSSELNVNALELDDSALYLCASSPGGWQGGYEQYFGPGTRLTVT.

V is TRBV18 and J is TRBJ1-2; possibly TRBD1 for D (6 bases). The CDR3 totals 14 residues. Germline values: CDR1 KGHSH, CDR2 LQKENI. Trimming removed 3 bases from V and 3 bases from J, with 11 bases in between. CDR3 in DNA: TGTGCCAGCTCACCGGGGGGGCTTGACTATGGCTACACCTTC. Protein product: CASSPGGLDYGYTF.

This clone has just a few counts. The CDR3 nucleotides read TGTGCCAGCAGCTTAGGAGGATCCTATGGCTACACCTTC. This codes for CASSLGGSYGYTF. The genes are TRBV7-2 and TRBJ1-2; D is unresolved. Germline V CDR1 and CDR2: SGHTA, FQGNSA. The germline V and J ends were trimmed by 1 base and 4 bases, with 7 bases remaining between them. This CDR3 spans 13 amino acids.

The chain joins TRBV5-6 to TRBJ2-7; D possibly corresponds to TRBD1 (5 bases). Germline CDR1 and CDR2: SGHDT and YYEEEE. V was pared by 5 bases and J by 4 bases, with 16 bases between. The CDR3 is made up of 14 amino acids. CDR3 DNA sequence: TGTGCCAGCAGTAGGACACTCTGGCCTTACGAGCAGTACTTC. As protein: CASSRTLWPYEQYF.

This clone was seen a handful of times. In DNA form, the CDR3 reads TGTGCCAGTAGATGGGGGGGGGCTGTAACTGAAGCTTTCTTT. Translating it yields CASRWGGAVTEAFF. This sequence joins TRBV19 and TRBJ1-1; D perhaps matches TRBD1 (6 bases). The CDR3 spans 14 residues. Germline V gives CDR1 LNHDA, CDR2 SQIVND (reference sequence). The ends were cut back, 6 bases at V and 5 bases at J, with 16 bases in the middle.

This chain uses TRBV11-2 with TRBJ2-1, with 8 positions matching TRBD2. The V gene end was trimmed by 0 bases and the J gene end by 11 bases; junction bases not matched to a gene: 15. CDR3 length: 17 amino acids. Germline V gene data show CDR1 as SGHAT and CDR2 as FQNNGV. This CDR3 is CASSLEGLGSSGVQQFF. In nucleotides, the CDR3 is TGTGCCAGCAGCTTAGAGGGTTTGGGGAGTAGCGGGGTCCAGCAGTTCTTC. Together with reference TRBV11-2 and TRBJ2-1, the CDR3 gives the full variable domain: EAGVAQSPRYKIIEKRQSVAFWCNPISGHATLYWYQQILGQGPKLLIQFQNNGVVDDSQLPKDRFSAERLKGVDSTLKIQPAKLEDSAVYLCASSLEGLGSSGVQQFFGPGTRLTVL.

CDR3 amino acids: CAWRPQTSGMDTGELFF. The DNA for the CDR3 is TGTGCCTGGAGACCCCAGACTAGCGGGATGGACACCGGGGAGCTGTTTTTT. The chain joins TRBV30 to TRBJ2-2; 11 nucleotides align to TRBD2. Germline V gives CDR1 GTSNPN, CDR2 SVGIG (reference sequence). The CDR3 length is 17 residues. The junction had 9 bases not matched to a gene; V was cut back by 3 bases and J by 3 bases.

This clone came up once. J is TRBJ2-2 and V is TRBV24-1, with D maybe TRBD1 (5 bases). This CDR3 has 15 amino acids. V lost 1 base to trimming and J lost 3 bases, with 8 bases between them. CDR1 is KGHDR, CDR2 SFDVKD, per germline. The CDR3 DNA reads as TGTGCCACCAGTGATTTATCCAGGGACACCGGGGAGCTGTTTTTT. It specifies CATSDLSRDTGELFF.

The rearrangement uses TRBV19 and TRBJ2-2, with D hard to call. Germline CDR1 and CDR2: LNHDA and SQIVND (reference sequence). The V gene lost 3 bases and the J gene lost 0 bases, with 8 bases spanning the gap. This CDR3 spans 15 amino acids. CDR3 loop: CASSIGDSNTGELFF. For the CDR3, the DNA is TGTGCCAGTAGTATTGGAGATTCGAACACCGGGGAGCTGTTTTTT.

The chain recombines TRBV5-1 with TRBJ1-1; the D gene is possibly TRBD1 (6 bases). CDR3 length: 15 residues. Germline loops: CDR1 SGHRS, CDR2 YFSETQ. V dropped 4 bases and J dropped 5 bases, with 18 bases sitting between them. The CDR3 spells CASSRRGGEMTEAFF. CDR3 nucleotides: TGCGCCAGCAGCCGAAGGGGGGGTGAGATGACTGAAGCTTTCTTT.

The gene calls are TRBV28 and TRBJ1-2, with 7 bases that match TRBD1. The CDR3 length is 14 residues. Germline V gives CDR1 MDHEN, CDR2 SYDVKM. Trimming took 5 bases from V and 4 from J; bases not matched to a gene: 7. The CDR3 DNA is TGTGCCAGCAGTCTAGGGGGCTCCCGCTATGGCTACACCTTC. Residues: CASSLGGSRYGYTF.

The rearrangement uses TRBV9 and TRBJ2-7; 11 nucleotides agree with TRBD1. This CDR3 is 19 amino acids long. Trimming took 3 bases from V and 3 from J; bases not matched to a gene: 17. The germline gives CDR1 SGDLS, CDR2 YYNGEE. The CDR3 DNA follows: TGTGCCAGCAGCGCAAACTCCGGGACAGGGGGTGGTAGCGGCTACGAGCAGTACTTC. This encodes CASSANSGTGGGSGYEQYF.

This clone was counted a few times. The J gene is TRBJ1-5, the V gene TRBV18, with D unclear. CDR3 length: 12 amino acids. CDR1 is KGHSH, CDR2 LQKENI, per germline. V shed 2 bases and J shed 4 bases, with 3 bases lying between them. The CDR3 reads CASSPSNQPQHF. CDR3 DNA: TGTGCCAGCTCACCATCTAATCAGCCCCAGCATTTT.

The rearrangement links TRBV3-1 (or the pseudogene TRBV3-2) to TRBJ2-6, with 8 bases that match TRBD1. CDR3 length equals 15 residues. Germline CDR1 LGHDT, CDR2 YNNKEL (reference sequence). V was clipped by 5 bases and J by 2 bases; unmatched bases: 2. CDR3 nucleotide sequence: TGTGCCAGCAGCGACAGGGGAACTGGGGCCAACGTCCTGACTTTC. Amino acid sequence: CASSDRGTGANVLTF.

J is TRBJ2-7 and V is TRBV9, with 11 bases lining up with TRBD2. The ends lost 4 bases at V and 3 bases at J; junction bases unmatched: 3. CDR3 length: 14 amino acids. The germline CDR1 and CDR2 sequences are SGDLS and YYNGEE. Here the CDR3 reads CASSLTSGSYEQYF. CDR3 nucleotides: TGTGCCAGCAGCCTTACTAGCGGGAGCTACGAGCAGTACTTC.

The CDR3 nucleotides read TGTGCCACGGAGACTAGCGGGAGTTGGAATGAGCAGTTCTTC. This encodes CATETSGSWNEQFF. The V gene is TRBV24-1, the J gene TRBJ2-1, with 12 bases that match TRBD2. In germline, CDR1 is KGHDR, CDR2 SFDVKD. The J segment lost 7 bases and the V segment lost 10 bases, leaving 7 bases of the junction unmatched. This CDR3 comprises 14 residues.

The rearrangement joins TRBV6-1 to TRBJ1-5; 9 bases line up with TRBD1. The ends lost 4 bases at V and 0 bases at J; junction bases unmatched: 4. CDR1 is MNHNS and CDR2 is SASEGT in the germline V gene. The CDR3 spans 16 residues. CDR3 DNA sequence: TGTGCCAGCAGTGTCAGGGACAGGGTTAGCAATCAGCCCCAGCATTTT. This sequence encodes CASSVRDRVSNQPQHF.

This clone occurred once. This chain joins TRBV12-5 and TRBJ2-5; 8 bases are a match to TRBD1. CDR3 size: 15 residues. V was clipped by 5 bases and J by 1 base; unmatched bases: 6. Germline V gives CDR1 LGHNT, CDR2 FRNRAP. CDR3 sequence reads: CASGIGTGPQETQYF. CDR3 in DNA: TGTGCTAGTGGTATTGGGACAGGACCCCAAGAGACCCAGTACTTC.

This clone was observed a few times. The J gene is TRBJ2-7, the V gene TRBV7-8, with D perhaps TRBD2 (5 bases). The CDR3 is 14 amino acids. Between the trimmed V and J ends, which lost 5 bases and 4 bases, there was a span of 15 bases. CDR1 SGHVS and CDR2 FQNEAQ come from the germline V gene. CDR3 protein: CASSPTGIFYEQYF. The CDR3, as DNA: TGTGCCAGCAGCCCCACCGGGATTTTTTACGAGCAGTACTTC.

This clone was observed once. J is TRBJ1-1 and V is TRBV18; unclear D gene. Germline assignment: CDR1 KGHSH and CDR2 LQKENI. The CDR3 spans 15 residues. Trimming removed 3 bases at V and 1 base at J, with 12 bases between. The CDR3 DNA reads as TGTGCCAGCTCACCCACCGGGTTCAGGAACACTGAAGCTTTCTTT. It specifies CASSPTGFRNTEAFF.

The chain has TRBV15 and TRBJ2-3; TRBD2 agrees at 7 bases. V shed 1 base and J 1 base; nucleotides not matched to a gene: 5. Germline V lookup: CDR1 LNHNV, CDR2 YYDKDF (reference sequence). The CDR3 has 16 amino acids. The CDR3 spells CATSRAASGRTDTQYF. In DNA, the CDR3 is TGTGCCACCAGCAGAGCGGCTAGCGGACGCACAGATACGCAGTATTTT.

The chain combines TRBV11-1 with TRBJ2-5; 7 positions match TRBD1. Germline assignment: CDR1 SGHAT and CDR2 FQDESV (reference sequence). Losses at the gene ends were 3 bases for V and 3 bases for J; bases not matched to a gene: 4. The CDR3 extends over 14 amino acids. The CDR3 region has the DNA TGTGCCAGCAGCTTGTTAGGGGGCGAAGAGACCCAGTACTTC. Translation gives CASSLLGGEETQYF.

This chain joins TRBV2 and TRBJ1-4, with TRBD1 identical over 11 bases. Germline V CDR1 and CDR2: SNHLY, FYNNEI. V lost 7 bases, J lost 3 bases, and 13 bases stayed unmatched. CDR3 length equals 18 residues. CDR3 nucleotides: TGTGCCAGCATGCCGGGACAGGGGGGCGACCGCTCTAATGAAAAACTGTTTTTT. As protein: CASMPGQGGDRSNEKLFF.

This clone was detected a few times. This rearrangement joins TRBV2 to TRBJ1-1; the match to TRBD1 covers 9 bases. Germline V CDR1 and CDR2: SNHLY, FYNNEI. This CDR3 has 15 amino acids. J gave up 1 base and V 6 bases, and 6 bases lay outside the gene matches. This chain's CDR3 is CASRYRGPENTEAFF. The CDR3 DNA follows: TGTGCCAGCAGATACAGGGGGCCGGAGAACACTGAAGCTTTCTTT.